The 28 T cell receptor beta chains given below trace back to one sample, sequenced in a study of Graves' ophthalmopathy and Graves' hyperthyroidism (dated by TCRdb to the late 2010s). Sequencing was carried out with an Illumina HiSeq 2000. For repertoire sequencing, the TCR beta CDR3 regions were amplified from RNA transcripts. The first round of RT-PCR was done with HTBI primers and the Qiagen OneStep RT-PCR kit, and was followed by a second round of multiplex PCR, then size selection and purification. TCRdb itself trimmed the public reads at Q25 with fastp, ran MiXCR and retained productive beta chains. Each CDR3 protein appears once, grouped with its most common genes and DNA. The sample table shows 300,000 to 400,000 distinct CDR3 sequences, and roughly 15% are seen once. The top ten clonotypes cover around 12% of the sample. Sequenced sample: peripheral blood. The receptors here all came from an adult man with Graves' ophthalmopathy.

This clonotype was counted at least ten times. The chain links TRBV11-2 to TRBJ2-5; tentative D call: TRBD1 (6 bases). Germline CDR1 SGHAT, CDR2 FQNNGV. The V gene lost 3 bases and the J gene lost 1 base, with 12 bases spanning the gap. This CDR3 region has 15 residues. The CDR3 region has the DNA TGTGCCAGCAGCTTGGGGCAGGGGCCCCAAGAGACCCAGTACTTC. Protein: CASSLGQGPQETQYF.

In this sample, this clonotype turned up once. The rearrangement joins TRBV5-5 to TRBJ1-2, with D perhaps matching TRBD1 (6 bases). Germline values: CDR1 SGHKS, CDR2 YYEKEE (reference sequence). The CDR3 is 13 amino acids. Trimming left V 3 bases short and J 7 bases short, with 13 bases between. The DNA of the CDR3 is TGTGCCAGCAGCTCGGGGGCCTCCTTTGGCTACACCTTC. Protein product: CASSSGASFGYTF.

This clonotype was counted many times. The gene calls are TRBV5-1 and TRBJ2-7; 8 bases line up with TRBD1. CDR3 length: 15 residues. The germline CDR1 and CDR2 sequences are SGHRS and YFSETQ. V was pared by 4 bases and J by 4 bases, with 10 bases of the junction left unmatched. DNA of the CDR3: TGCGCCAGCAGCGTGGCTGGGGACAGGCTTTACGAGCAGTACTTC. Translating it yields CASSVAGDRLYEQYF.

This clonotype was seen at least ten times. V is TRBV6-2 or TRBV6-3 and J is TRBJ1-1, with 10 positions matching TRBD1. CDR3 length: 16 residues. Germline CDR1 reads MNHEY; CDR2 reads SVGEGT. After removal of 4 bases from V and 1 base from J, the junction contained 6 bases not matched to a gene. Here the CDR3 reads CASSLTGGAGNTEAFF. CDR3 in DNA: TGTGCCAGCAGTTTGACAGGGGGCGCCGGGAACACTGAAGCTTTCTTT.

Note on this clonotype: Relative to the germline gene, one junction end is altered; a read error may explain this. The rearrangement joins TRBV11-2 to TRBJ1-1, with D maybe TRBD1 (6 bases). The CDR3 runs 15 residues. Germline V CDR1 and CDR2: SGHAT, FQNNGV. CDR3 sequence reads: CASSLRGGQDTEAIF. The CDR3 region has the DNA TGTGCCAGCAGCTTGCGTGGGGGGCAAGACACTGAAGCTATCTTT.

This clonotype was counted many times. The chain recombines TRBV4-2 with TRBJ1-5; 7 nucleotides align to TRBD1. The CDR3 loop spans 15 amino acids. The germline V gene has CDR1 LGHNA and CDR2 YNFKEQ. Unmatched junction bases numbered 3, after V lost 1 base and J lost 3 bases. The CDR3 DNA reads TGTGCCAGCAGCCAAGCCAGGGGGTTCAATCAGCCCCAGCATTTT. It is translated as CASSQARGFNQPQHF.

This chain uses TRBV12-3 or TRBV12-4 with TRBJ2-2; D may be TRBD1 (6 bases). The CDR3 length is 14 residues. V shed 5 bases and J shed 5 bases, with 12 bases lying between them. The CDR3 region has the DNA TGTGCCAGCAGTCCTCAGGGGTGGACCGGGGAGCTGTTTTTT. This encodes CASSPQGWTGELFF.

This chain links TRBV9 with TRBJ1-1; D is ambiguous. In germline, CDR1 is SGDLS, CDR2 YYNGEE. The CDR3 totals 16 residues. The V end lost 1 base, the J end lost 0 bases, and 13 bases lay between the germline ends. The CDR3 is CASSVTSGNMNTEAFF. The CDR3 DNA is TGTGCCAGCAGCGTAACTAGCGGGAACATGAACACTGAAGCTTTCTTT.

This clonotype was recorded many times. In nucleotides, the CDR3 is TGTGCCAGCAGGCGTCCTACCAGGACAGGGGGGACTGAAGCTTTCTTT. The encoded protein is CASRRPTRTGGTEAFF. The chain couples TRBV6-1 to TRBJ1-1; 10 nucleotides align to TRBD1. CDR1 is MNHNS and CDR2 is SASEGT in the germline V gene. After removal of 6 bases from V and 5 bases from J, the junction contained 12 bases not matched to a gene. CDR3 length equals 16 residues.

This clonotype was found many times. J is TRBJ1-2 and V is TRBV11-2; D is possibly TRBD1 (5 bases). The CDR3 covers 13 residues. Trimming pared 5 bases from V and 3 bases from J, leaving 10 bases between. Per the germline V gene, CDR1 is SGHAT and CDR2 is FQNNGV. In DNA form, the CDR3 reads TGTGCCAGCAGCCCGACAGTTTACTATGGCTACACCTTC. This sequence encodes CASSPTVYYGYTF.

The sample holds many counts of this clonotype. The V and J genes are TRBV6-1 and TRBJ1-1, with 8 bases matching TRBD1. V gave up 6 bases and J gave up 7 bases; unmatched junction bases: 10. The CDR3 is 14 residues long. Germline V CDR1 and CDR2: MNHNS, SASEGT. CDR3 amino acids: CASRMTGAKGEAFF. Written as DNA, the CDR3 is TGTGCCAGCAGGATGACAGGGGCGAAGGGTGAAGCTTTCTTT.

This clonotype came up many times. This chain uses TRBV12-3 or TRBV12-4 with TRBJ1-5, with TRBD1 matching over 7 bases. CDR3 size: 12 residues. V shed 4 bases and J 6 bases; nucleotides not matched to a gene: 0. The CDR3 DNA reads TGTGCCAGCAGTTCAGGGGGTCAGCCCCAGCATTTT. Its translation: CASSSGGQPQHF.

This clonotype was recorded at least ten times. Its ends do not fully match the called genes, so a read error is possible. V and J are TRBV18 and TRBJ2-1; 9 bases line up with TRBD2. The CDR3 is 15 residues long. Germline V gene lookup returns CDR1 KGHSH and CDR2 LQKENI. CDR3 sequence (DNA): TGTGCCAGCTCACCACCTAGCGGGAGAGGGAATGAACAGTTCTTC. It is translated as CASSPPSGRGNEQFF. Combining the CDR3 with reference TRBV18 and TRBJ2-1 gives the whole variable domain NAGVMQNPRHLVRRRGQEARLRCSPMKGHSHVYWYRQLPEEGLKFMVYLQKENIIDESGMPKERFSAEFPKEGPSILRIQQVVRGDSAAYFCASSPPSGRGNEQFFGPGTRLTVL.

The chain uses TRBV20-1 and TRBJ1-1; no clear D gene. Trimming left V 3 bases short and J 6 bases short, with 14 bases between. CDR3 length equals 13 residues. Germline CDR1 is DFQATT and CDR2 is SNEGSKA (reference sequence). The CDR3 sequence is CSARSGNGAEAFF. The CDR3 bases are TGCAGTGCTAGGTCTGGGAACGGGGCTGAAGCTTTCTTT.

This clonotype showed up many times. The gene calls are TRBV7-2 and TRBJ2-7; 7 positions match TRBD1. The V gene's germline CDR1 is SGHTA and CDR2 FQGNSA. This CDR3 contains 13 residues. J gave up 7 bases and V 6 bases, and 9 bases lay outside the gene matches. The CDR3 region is CASSPGQHIEQYF. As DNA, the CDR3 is TGTGCCAGCAGTCCGGGACAGCACATAGAGCAGTACTTC.

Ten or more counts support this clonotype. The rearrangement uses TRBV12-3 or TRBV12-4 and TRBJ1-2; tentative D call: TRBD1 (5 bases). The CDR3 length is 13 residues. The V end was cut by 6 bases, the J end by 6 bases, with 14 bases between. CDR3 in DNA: TGTGCCAGCAGCCCATCAAGAGGGGATGGCTACACCTTC. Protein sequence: CASSPSRGDGYTF.

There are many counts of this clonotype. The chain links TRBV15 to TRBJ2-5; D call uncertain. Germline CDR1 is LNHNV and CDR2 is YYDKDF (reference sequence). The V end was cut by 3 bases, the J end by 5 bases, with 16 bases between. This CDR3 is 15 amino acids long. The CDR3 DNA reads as TGTGCCACCAGCAGGCCCCTAGGTTCGAGGGAGACCCAGTACTTC. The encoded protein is CATSRPLGSRETQYF.

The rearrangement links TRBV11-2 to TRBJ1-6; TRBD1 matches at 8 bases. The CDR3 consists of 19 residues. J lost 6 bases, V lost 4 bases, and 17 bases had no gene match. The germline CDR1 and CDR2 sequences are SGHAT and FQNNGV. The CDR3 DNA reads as TGTGCCAGCAGCTCAGACAGGGGACCGCTGCTACGTCGTAATTCACCCCTCCACTTT. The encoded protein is CASSSDRGPLLRRNSPLHF.

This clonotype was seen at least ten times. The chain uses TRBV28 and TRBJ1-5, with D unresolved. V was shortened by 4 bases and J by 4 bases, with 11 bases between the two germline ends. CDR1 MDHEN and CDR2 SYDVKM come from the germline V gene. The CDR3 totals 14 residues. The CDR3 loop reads CASSWGSGNQPQHF. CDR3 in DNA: TGTGCCAGCAGTTGGGGATCCGGTAATCAGCCCCAGCATTTT.

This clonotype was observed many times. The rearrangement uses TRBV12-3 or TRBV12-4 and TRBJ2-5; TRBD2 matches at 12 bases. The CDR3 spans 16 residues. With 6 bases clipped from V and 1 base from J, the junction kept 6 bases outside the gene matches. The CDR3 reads CASRPSSGRAQETQYF. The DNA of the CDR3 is TGTGCCAGCAGACCGTCTAGCGGGAGGGCCCAAGAGACCCAGTACTTC.

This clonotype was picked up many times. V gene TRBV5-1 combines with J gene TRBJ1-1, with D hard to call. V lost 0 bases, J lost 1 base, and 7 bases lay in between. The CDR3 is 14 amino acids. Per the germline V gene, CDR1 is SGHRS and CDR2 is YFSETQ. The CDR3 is CASSLATGNTEAFF. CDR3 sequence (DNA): TGCGCCAGCAGCTTGGCCACGGGGAACACTGAAGCTTTCTTT.

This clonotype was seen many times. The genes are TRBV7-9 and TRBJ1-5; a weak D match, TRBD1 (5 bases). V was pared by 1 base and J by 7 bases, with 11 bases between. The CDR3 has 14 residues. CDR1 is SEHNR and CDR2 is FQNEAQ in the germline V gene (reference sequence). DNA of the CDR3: TGTGCCAGCAGCTTAGGGGGGTCTGAGCAGCCCCAGCATTTT. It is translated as CASSLGGSEQPQHF.

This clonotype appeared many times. The CDR3 DNA follows: TGTGCCAGCAGCTTAGACCTAGCGACGTCCTACGAGCAGTACTTC. As protein: CASSLDLATSYEQYF. The V and J genes are TRBV11-2 and TRBJ2-7, with D perhaps matching TRBD2 (6 bases). The length of the CDR3 is 15 residues. In germline, CDR1 is SGHAT, CDR2 FQNNGV. Trimming shortened V by 0 bases and J by 1 base, and 10 bases separated the two germline ends.

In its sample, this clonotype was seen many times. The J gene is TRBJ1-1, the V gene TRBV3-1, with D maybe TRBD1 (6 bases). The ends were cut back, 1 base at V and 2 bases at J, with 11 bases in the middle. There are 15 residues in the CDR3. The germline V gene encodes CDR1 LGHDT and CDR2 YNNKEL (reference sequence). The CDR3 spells CASSQAGRGNTEAFF. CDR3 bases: TGTGCCAGCAGCCAAGCGGGCAGGGGAAACACTGAAGCTTTCTTT. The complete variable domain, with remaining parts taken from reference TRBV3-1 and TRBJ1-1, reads DTAVSQTPKYLVTQMGNDKSIKCEQNLGHDTMYWYKQDSKKFLKIMFSYNNKELIINETVPNRFSPKSPDKAHLNLHINSLELGDSAVYFCASSQAGRGNTEAFFGQGTRLTVV.

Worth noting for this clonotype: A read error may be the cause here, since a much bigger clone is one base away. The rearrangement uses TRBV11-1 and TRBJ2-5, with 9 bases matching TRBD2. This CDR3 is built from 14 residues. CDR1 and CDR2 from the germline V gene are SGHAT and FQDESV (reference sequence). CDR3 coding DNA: TGTGCCAGCAGCCGGACTAGCGAGCAAGAGACCCCGTACTTC. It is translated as CASSRTSEQETPYF. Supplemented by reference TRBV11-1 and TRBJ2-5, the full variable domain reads EAEVAQSPRYKITEKSQAVAFWCDPISGHATLYWYRQILGQGPELLVQFQDESVVDDSQLPKDRFSAERLKGVDSTLKIQPAELGDSAMYLCASSRTSEQETPYFGPGTRLLVL.

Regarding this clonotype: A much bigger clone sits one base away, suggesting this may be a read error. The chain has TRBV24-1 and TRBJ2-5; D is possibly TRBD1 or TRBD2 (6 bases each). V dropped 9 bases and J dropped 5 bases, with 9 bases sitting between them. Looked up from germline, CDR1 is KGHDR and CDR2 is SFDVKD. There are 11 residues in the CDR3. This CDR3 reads CATEGGETQYF. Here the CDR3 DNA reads TGTGCCACCGAAGGGGGGGAGACCCAGTACTTC.

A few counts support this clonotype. CDR3 sequence: CASSLRGGRQPQHF. The CDR3 DNA is TGTGCCAGCAGCCTCCGGGGAGGGCGTCAGCCCCAGCATTTT. The V and J genes are TRBV6-2 or TRBV6-3 and TRBJ1-5; unclear D gene. The germline gives CDR1 MNHEY, CDR2 SVGEGT. The CDR3 consists of 14 residues. Deletions cut 6 bases from V and 6 bases from J, with 15 bases between.

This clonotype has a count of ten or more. The CDR3 nucleotides read TGCAGTGCTAGAGGGAAAGGGCGGGGAAGAGAGACCCAGTACTTC. Residues: CSARGKGRGRETQYF. The V and J genes are TRBV20-1 and TRBJ2-5; D is possibly TRBD2 (6 bases). V lost 1 base and J lost 4, with 16 bases in between. Germline CDR1 reads DFQATT; CDR2 reads SNEGSKA (reference sequence). The length of the CDR3 is 15 residues.